This entry is about one T cell receptor (beta chain). Its antigen is still unknown. Between the trimmed V and J ends, which lost 1 base and 5 bases, there was a span of 8 bases. The CDR3 sequence is 13 residues long. Per the germline V gene, CDR1 is SGHTA and CDR2 is FQGNSA. TCRdb reprocessed the reads with MiXCR, giving one entry per CDR3 protein. The table shows about 130,000 distinct CDR3 sequences, with approximately 30% occurring only once. These data belong to a study of T cell repertoires in cytomegalovirus infection. The V and J genes are TRBV7-2 and TRBJ1-2; D gene unclear. This specimen was CD8+ T cells from cultured PBMCs, taken from culture after CMV antigen stimulation. This clonotype originated in a human donor in good health (CMV status not recorded). Some clones in this sample may be carry-over from other donors' samples. The CDR3, as DNA: TGTGCCAGCAGCTTAGTCAGCTTATATGGCTACACCTTC. It translates to CASSLVSLYGYTF.